The source of this T cell receptor (beta chain) is a study of T-cell memory formation after mild COVID-19. Study-level points and caveats: Several responding clones turned up in pre-infection memory, indicating that cross-reactive memory may have taken part.

About this clonotype itself: Its antigen is currently unknown.

The V end lost 1 base, the J end lost 5 bases, and 12 bases lay between the germline ends. Germline V gene sequence: CDR1 SGHRS, CDR2 YFSETQ. CDR3 length: 15 amino acids. Constant-segment primers and 5'RACE yielded cDNA libraries for TCR alpha and TCR beta, each carrying sample barcodes and UMIs. MiXCR was run by TCRdb on the 5' RACE reads, yielding one entry per CDR3 protein. The table includes about 110,000 distinct CDR3 sequences, around 14% detected once. Sequencing input: PBMCs or a T cell subset sorted from them (not recorded which). This clonotype was obtained from a young man who had mild COVID-19 (a few samples of this study predate the infection). Cell type and time point are not known. The chain uses TRBV5-1 and TRBJ1-4; possibly TRBD1 for D (5 bases). In DNA form, the CDR3 reads TGCGCCAGCAGCTTGAGGGGTAGTCCCAATGAAAAACTGTTTTTT. Amino acids: CASSLRGSPNEKLFF.